One T cell receptor (beta chain) is described in this entry. In the original workflow: Reference gene primer amplification in the assay estimated nucleated cell counts. Sequencing was performed with immunoSEQ multiplex PCR; in TCRdb, only in-frame clones are kept and a portion is missing. V, J and clone size derive from that table, while D and trimming were established from the DNA sequence. This sample has about 200,000 clones, with about 85% found just once. This specimen belongs to a study of blood T cell repertoires in COVID-19. On the study more broadly: Donors in the United States, Italy and Spain gave samples during acute or convalescent COVID-19. The cDNA or gDNA used as material had been derived from T cells, B-cell-depleted T cells, or PBMCs.

Trimming cost V 2 bases and J 3 bases, with 5 bases left between them. The CDR3 contains 12 residues. Germline-derived CDR1 and CDR2 are SGHRS and YFSETQ. Source material: peripheral blood. The receptor was isolated from a human donor in a cohort sampled during active COVID-19. The J gene is TRBJ2-5, the V gene TRBV5-1; D remains unclear. The CDR3 here is CASSFDKETQYF. The CDR3 coding sequence is TGCGCCAGCAGCTTCGACAAAGAGACCCAGTACTTC.